This T cell receptor beta chain emerged from a study of T cells after yellow fever vaccination. Findings of the study overall: From the bulk population, abundant clonotypes could contaminate and appear within FACS-sorted repertoires.

The TCR cDNA carried a universal primer site and UMIs from 5'RACE template switching. TCRdb fed the 5' RACE reads into MiXCR, producing one record per CDR3 protein. This sample has tens of thousands of distinct CDR3 sequences, with approximately 6.6% found just once. The ends were cut back, 2 bases at V and 2 bases at J, with 12 bases in the middle. Germline values: CDR1 MNHEY, CDR2 SVGAGI. The CDR3 is 15 amino acids. This chain uses TRBV6-5 with TRBJ2-5; possibly TRBD2 for D (5 bases). This specimen consisted of CD8+ T cells not binding an NS4B(214-222) dextramer, sorted from PBMCs, obtained around 45 days after the first yellow fever vaccination. This clonotype originated in a man younger than 30 who received the YFV17D yellow fever vaccine. CDR3 in DNA: TGTGCCAGCAGTTACGGTGGAGGACCTCAAGAGACCCAGTACTTC. It translates to CASSYGGGPQETQYF.